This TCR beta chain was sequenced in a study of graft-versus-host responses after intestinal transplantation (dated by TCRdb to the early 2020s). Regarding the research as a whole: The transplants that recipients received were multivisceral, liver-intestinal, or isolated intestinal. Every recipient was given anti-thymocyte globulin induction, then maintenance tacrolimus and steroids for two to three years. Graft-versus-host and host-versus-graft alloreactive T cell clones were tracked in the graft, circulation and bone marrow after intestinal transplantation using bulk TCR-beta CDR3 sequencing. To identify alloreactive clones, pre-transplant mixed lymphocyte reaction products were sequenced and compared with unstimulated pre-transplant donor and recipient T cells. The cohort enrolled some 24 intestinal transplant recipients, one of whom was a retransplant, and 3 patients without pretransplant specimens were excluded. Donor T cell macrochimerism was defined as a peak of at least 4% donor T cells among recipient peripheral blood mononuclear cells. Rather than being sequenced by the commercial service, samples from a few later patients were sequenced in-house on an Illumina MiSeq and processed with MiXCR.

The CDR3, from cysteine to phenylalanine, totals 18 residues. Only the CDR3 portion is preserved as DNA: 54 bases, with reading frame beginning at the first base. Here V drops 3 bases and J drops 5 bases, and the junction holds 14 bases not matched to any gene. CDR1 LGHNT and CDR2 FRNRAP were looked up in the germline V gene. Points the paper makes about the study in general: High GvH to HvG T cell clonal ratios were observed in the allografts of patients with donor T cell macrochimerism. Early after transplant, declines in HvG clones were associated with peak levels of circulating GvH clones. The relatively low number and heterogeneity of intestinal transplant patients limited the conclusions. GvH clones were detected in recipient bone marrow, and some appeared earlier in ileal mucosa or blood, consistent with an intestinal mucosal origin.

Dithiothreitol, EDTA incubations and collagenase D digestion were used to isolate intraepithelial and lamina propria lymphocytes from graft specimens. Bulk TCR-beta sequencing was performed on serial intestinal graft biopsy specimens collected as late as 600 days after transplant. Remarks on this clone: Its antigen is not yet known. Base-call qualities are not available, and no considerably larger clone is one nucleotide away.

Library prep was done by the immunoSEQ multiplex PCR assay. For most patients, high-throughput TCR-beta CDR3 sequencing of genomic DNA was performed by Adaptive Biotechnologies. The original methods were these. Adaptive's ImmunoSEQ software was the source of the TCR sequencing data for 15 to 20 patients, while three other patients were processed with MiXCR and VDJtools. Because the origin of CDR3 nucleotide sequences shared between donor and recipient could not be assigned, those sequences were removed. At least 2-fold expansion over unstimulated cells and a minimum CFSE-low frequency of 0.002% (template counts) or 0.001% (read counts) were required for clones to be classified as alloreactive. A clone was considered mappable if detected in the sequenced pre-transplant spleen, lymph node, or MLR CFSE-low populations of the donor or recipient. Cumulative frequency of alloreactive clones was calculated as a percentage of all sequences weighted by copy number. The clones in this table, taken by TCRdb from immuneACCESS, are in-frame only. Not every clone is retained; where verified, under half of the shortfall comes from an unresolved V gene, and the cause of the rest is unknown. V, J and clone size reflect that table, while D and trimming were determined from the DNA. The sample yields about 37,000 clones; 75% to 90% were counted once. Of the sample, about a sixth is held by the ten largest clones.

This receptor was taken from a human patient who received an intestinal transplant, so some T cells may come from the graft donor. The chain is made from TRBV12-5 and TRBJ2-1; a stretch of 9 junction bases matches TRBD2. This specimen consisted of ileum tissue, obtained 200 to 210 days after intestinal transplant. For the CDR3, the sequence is CASGLTASVSGGNNEQFF. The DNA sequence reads TGTGCTAGTGGTTTAACCGCGAGTGTTAGCGGGGGAAACAATGAGCAGTTCTTC. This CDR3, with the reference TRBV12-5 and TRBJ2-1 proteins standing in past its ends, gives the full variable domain DARVTQTPRHKVTEMGQEVTMRCQPILGHNTVFWYRQTMMQGLELLAYFRNRAPLDDSGMPKDRFSAEMPDATLATLKIQPSEPRDSAVYFCASGLTASVSGGNNEQFFGPGTRLTVL.